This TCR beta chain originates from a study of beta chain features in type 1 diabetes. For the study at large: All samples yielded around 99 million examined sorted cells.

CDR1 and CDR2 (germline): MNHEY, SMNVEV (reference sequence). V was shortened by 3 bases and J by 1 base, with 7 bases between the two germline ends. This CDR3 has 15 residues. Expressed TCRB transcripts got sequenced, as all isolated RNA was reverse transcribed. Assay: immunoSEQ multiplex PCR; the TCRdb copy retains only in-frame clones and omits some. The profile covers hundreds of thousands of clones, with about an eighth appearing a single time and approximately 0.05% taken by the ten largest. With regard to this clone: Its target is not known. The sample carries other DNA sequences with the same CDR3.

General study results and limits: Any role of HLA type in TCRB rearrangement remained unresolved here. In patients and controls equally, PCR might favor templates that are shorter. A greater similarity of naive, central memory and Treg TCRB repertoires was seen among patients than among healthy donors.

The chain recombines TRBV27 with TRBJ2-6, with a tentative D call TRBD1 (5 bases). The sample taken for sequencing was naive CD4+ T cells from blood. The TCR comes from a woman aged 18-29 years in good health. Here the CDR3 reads CASSFGASGANVLTF. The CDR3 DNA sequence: TGTGCCAGCAGTTTTGGGGCGTCTGGGGCCAACGTCCTGACTTTC.